The 24 T cell receptor beta chains reported below all come from one sample, sequenced in a study of blood T cell repertoires in COVID-19. Method: immunoSEQ multiplex PCR; TCRdb's copy keeps in-frame clones and lacks some. Here the sample spans fewer than 200,000 clones, just under 90% being singletons. The sample comprised peripheral blood. The receptors come from a woman in her sixties or seventies with COVID-19, enrolled during active disease.

The sample holds one count of this clone. This chain connects TRBV28 to TRBJ1-2; D gene ambiguous. CDR1 and CDR2 (germline): MDHEN, SYDVKM. This CDR3 has 13 residues. With 2 bases removed from V and 7 bases from J, the gap between germline ends came to 11 bases. In DNA, the CDR3 is TGTGCCAGCAGTTTAGGTGGGCCCCTTGGCTACACCTTC. Protein sequence: CASSLGGPLGYTF.

This chain uses TRBV20-1 with TRBJ2-7, with 11 bases matching TRBD2. CDR1 and CDR2 from the germline V gene are DFQATT and SNEGSKA (reference sequence). This CDR3 comprises 16 residues. V trimming: 3 bases; J trimming: 5 bases; junction bases outside the gene matches: 12. The CDR3 loop is CSASRGKLAGAHEQYF. CDR3 DNA: TGCAGTGCTAGTAGGGGAAAACTAGCGGGAGCCCACGAGCAGTACTTC.

The chain is built from TRBV6-6 and TRBJ1-3; TRBD1 aligns across 7 bases. The CDR3 consists of 14 residues. Germline V gene lookup returns CDR1 MNHNY and CDR2 SVGAGI (reference sequence). Germline trimming cut 5 bases from V and 3 bases from J; bases unmatched to any gene: 4. The CDR3 loop reads CASSPTGDGNTIYF. CDR3 nucleotide sequence: TGTGCCAGCAGTCCCACAGGGGATGGAAACACCATATATTTT.

The chain employs TRBV28 and TRBJ1-4; D is undetermined. Germline V gives CDR1 MDHEN, CDR2 SYDVKM. The CDR3 extends over 14 amino acids. The V gene lost 6 bases and the J gene lost 5 bases, with 13 bases spanning the gap. CDR3: CASSSHDKNEKLFF. CDR3 coding DNA: TGTGCCAGCAGCTCCCATGACAAAAATGAAAAACTGTTTTTT. Looking up the rest from reference TRBV28 and TRBJ1-4 gives the full variable domain: DVKVTQSSRYLVKRTGEKVFLECVQDMDHENMFWYRQDPGLGLRLIYFSYDVKMKEKGDIPEGYSVSREKKERFSLILESASTNQTSMYLCASSSHDKNEKLFFGSGTQLSVL.

The chain combines TRBV6-2 or TRBV6-3 with TRBJ2-7; D might be TRBD2 (5 bases). Trimming left V 3 bases short and J 2 bases short, with 11 bases between. CDR1 and CDR2 (germline): MNHEY, SVGEGT. CDR3 length: 14 amino acids. This CDR3 is CASSYRSGTYEQYF. The CDR3 DNA sequence: TGTGCCAGCAGTTATCGGAGCGGAACCTACGAGCAGTACTTC.

The rearrangement uses TRBV30 and TRBJ2-7; D remains unclear. Trimming pared 8 bases from V and 4 bases from J, leaving 12 bases between. The CDR3 contains 11 residues. Germline loops: CDR1 GTSNPN, CDR2 SVGIG (reference sequence). CDR3 amino acids: CALERGYEQYF. The CDR3, as DNA: TGTGCCCTGGAGAGAGGATACGAGCAGTACTTC.

This chain links TRBV5-1 with TRBJ1-2; 12 bases match TRBD1. V was pared by 5 bases and J by 5 bases, with 10 bases of the junction left unmatched. The CDR3 spans 16 residues. Germline lookup yields CDR1 SGHRS and CDR2 YFSETQ. The CDR3 DNA reads as TGCGCCAGCAGGTCGGGCGGGACAGGGGGCGGATATGGCTACACCTTC. Residues: CASRSGGTGGGYGYTF.

In its sample, this clone was seen once. The V gene is TRBV10-3, the J gene TRBJ2-7; 7 bases are a match to TRBD1. Germline CDR1 ENHRY, CDR2 SYGVKD. V was clipped by 7 bases and J by 1 base; unmatched bases: 7. This CDR3 has 14 amino acids. The CDR3 bases are TGTGCCATCAACTCACAGGGGTCGTCCTACGAGCAGTACTTC. Its protein is CAINSQGSSYEQYF.

The chain links TRBV12-3 or TRBV12-4 to TRBJ1-2, with TRBD1 as a possible D gene (6 bases). The V and J ends lost 5 bases and 9 bases respectively, with 16 bases between them. CDR3 length equals 13 residues. CDR3 DNA sequence: TGTGCCAGCAGTCCGGGGGGCGGGTATCGCTACACCTTC. Translated, it gives CASSPGGGYRYTF.

This chain connects TRBV18 to TRBJ2-7; 8 bases line up with TRBD1. Per the germline V gene, CDR1 is KGHSH and CDR2 is LQKENI. This CDR3 spans 13 amino acids. Losses at the gene ends were 8 bases for V and 4 bases for J; bases not matched to a gene: 7. CDR3 in amino acids: CASKGQDEYEQYF. The CDR3 nucleotides are TGTGCCAGCAAGGGACAGGACGAATACGAGCAGTACTTC.

The chain links TRBV5-1 to TRBJ1-4, with D unclear. Looked up from germline, CDR1 is SGHRS and CDR2 is YFSETQ. This CDR3 is built from 16 residues. Trimming cost V 2 bases and J 0 bases, with 11 bases left between them. The CDR3 loop reads CASSFLEGATNEKLFF. The CDR3 DNA reads TGCGCCAGCAGCTTTTTGGAGGGTGCAACTAATGAAAAACTGTTTTTT.

This clone appeared once. The genes are TRBV5-4 and TRBJ2-1; 8 bases are shared with TRBD2. The V gene end was trimmed by 0 bases and the J gene end by 8 bases; junction bases not matched to a gene: 4. Germline V gene lookup returns CDR1 SGHNT and CDR2 YYREEE (reference sequence). The CDR3 is 14 amino acids. This chain's CDR3 is CASSLDGRAHEQFF. The CDR3, as DNA: TGTGCCAGCAGCTTGGACGGGAGGGCCCATGAGCAGTTCTTC.

The genes are TRBV6-2 or TRBV6-3 and TRBJ2-7; 7 bases line up with TRBD1. The ends lost 0 bases at V and 1 base at J; junction bases unmatched: 6. Germline V gene sequence: CDR1 MNHEY, CDR2 SVGEGT. This CDR3 comprises 16 residues. CDR3 loop: CASSYSGGSRSYEQYF. The CDR3 DNA is TGTGCCAGCAGTTACTCAGGGGGCTCAAGATCCTACGAGCAGTACTTC.

The chain links TRBV19 to TRBJ1-1; unclear D gene. V lost 5 bases and J lost 4, with 17 bases in between. The CDR3 extends over 15 amino acids. Per germline, CDR1 LNHDA and CDR2 SQIVND (reference sequence). The CDR3 region has the DNA TGTGCCAGTAGTGAAAGCGGGAGTTGGAGCACTGAAGCTTTCTTT. This gives the protein CASSESGSWSTEAFF.

The V gene is TRBV5-1, the J gene TRBJ2-7, with 7 positions matching TRBD1. V lost 2 bases, J lost 5 bases, and 7 bases stayed unmatched. The CDR3 is made up of 14 amino acids. The germline gives CDR1 SGHRS, CDR2 YFSETQ. The CDR3 bases are TGCGCCAGCAGCTTCCCCACAGGGGACCACGAGCAGTACTTC. Amino acids: CASSFPTGDHEQYF.

This sequence joins TRBV5-4 and TRBJ2-5, with D perhaps matching TRBD1 (5 bases). Germline V lookup: CDR1 SGHNT, CDR2 YYREEE (reference sequence). V was cut by 0 bases and J by 2 bases, with 8 bases left in between. The CDR3 consists of 14 residues. The CDR3 nucleotides read TGTGCCAGCAGCTTGGGACAGAGGCAAGAGACCCAGTACTTC. This codes for CASSLGQRQETQYF. The entire variable domain, with the rest obtained from reference TRBV5-4 and TRBJ2-5, is as follows: ETGVTQSPTHLIKTRGQQVTLRCSSQSGHNTVSWYQQALGQGPQFIFQYYREEENGRGNFPPRFSGLQFPNYSSELNVNALELDDSALYLCASSLGQRQETQYFGPGTRLLVL.

The chain links TRBV30 to TRBJ2-7, with TRBD1 matching 8 bases. V lost 3 bases to trimming and J lost 3 bases; unmatched junction nucleotides: 10. Germline lookup yields CDR1 GTSNPN and CDR2 SVGIG (reference sequence). This CDR3 is 15 amino acids long. The CDR3 DNA follows: TGTGCCTGGAGGGGAACAGGGGGGCGGCTCTACGAGCAGTACTTC. Protein product: CAWRGTGGRLYEQYF.

The chain recombines TRBV19 with TRBJ1-1, with D perhaps matching TRBD1 (6 bases). Germline V gene sequence: CDR1 LNHDA, CDR2 SQIVND (reference sequence). V dropped 5 bases and J dropped 5 bases, with 12 bases sitting between them. The CDR3 extends over 13 amino acids. In nucleotides, the CDR3 is TGTGCCAGTAGTCTTACAGGGTTAACTGAAGCTTTCTTT. Its protein product is CASSLTGLTEAFF.

This sequence joins TRBV6-4 and TRBJ2-6, with D maybe TRBD1 (6 bases). Trimming pared 10 bases from V and 2 bases from J, leaving 18 bases between. Germline CDR1 reads MRHNA; CDR2 reads SNTAGT. CDR3 size: 16 residues. Written as DNA, the CDR3 is TGTGCCACCCAGGGGACCCGGTCCCCTGGGGCCAACGTCCTGACTTTC. Protein product: CATQGTRSPGANVLTF.

V is TRBV5-6 and J is TRBJ2-7, with 10 bases aligning to TRBD1. Germline V gene data show CDR1 as SGHDT and CDR2 as YYEEEE. With 0 bases clipped from V and 5 bases from J, the junction kept 5 bases outside the gene matches. The CDR3 loop spans 15 amino acids. The DNA of the CDR3 is TGTGCCAGCAGCTTGGTGACAGGGGGCAAGGACGAGCAGTACTTC. Translated, it gives CASSLVTGGKDEQYF.

This rearrangement joins TRBV21-1 to TRBJ2-3; the D call in the table, TRBD2, was not verified against the DNA. TRBV21-1 is a documented pseudogene. The CDR3 runs 19 residues. The CDR3 DNA is TGTGCCAGCAGCAAAGCGCCTGGCGGGACTAGCGAGAACACAGATACGCAGTATTTT. Protein sequence: CASSKAPGGTSENTDTQYF.

Only one count was recorded for this clone. The V call is TRBV28, the J call TRBJ1-2, with 10 bases that match TRBD1. Per germline, CDR1 MDHEN and CDR2 SYDVKM. With 6 bases clipped from V and 1 base from J, the junction kept 14 bases outside the gene matches. This CDR3 contains 18 residues. This CDR3 reads CASRGGGTGAPVNYGYTF. The CDR3 coding sequence is TGTGCCAGCAGGGGAGGGGGGACAGGGGCCCCCGTTAACTATGGCTACACCTTC.

The chain recombines TRBV5-1 with TRBJ1-2, with a tentative D call TRBD1 (6 bases). Trimming shortened V by 4 bases and J by 6 bases, and 13 bases separated the two germline ends. CDR1 is SGHRS and CDR2 is YFSETQ in the germline V gene. This CDR3 is built from 13 residues. The CDR3 region is CASSSGQRHGYTF. The CDR3 DNA reads as TGCGCCAGCAGCAGCGGACAGCGCCATGGCTACACCTTC.

This chain links TRBV28 with TRBJ2-7; the D gene is possibly TRBD2 (5 bases). Trimming left V 3 bases short and J 4 bases short, with 13 bases between. CDR3 length equals 14 residues. Germline V gene lookup returns CDR1 MDHEN and CDR2 SYDVKM. CDR3 loop: CASSLSLARYEQYF. The CDR3, as DNA: TGTGCCAGCAGTTTGAGCCTAGCTCGGTACGAGCAGTACTTC.